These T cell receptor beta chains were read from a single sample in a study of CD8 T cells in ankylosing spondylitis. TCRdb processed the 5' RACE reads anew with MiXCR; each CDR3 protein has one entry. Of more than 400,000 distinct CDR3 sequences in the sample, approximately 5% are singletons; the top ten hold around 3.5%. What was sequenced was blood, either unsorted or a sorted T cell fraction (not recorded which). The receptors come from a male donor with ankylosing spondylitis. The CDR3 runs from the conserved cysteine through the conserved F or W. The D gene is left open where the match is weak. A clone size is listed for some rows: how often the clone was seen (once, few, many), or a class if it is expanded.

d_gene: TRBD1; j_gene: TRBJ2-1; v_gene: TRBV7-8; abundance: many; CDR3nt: TGTGCCAGCAGCTTAGAACTGCAGGGGGCGGAGGAGCAGTTCTTC; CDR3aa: CASSLELQGAEEQFF
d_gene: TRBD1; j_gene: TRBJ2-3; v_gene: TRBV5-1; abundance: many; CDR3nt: TGCGCCAGCAGCTCCATGACAGGGGGGGCAGATACGCAGTATTTT; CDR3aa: CASSSMTGGADTQYF
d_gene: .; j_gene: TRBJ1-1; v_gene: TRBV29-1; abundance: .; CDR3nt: TGCAGCGCAGGGACTCCTCAGAACACTGAAGCTTTCTTT; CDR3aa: CSAGTPQNTEAFF
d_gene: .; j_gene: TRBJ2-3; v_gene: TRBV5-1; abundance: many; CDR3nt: TGCGCCAGCAGCCCGGGACTTTACCGACCTAGCACAGATACGCAGTATTTT; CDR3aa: CASSPGLYRPSTDTQYF
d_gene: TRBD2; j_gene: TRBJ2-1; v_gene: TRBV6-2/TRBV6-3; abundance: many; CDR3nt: TGTGCCAGCAGTTACTCAATAGCGGGAGTGCTAACAAGCTCCTACAATGAGCAGTTCTTC; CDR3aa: CASSYSIAGVLTSSYNEQFF
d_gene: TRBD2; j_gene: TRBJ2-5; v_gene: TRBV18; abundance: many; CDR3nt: TGTGCCAGCTCACCTAGCGGGACGAGAGAGACCCAGTACTTC; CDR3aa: CASSPSGTRETQYF
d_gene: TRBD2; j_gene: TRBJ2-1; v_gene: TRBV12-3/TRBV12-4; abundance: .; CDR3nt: TGTGCCAGCAGTTTCTTGGGGGGGGGTTCCTCCTACAATGAGCAGTTCTTC; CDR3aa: CASSFLGGGSSYNEQFF
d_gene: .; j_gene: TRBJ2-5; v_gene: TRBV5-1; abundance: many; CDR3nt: TGCGCCAGCAGCTGGCAAGAGACCCAGTACTTC; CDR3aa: CASSWQETQYF
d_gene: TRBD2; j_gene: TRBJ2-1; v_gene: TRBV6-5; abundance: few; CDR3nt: TGTGCCAGCAGTTACCTAGCGGGAGGTTTCAATGAGCAGTTCTTC; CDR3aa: CASSYLAGGFNEQFF
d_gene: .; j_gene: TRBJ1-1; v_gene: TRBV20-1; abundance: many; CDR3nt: TGCAGTGCTAGACGGCTCTACACTGAAGCTTTCTTT; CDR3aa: CSARRLYTEAFF
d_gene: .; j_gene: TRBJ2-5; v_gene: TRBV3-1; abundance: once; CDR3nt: TGTGCCAGCAGCTCTGGTATGGGGTCGGGGGAGACCCAGTACTTC; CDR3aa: CASSSGMGSGETQYF
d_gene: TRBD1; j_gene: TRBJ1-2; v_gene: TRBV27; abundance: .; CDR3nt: TGTGCCAGCAGTTTCGCCGACAGGGTTGGCGGCTACATCTTC; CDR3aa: CASSFADRVGGYIF
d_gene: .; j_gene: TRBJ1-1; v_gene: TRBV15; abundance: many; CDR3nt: TGTGCCACCAGCAGAGCGCCAAGGGGGTCTGGAGCTTTCTTT; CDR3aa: CATSRAPRGSGAFF
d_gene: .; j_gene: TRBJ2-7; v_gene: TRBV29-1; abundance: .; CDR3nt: TGCAGCGTTGAAAAGGGGCCCCTATCCTACGAGCAGTACTTC; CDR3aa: CSVEKGPLSYEQYF
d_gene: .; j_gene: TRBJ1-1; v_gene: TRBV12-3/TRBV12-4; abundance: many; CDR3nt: TGTGCCAGCAGTCCCGGGTGGAACACTGAAGCTTTCTTT; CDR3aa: CASSPGWNTEAFF
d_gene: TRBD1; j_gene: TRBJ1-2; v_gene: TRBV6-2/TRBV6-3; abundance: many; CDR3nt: TGTGCCAGCAGCAAAGCCGGGACAGGGGAGTGGAATGGCTACACCTTC; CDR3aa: CASSKAGTGEWNGYTF
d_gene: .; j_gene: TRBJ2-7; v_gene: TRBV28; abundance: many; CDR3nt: TGTGCCAGCAGTTGGTCCCCAGAGGTCAACGAGCAGTACTTC; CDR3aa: CASSWSPEVNEQYF
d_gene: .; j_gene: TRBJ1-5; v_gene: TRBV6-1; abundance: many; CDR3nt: TGTGCCAGCAGACGCAGGGGCCGCGGGGATCAGCCCCAGCATTTT; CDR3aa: CASRRRGRGDQPQHF
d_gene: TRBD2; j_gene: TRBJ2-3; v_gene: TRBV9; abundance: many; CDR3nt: TGTGCCAGCAGCGTTACTAGCGGGAGTGATACGCAGTATTTT; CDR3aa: CASSVTSGSDTQYF
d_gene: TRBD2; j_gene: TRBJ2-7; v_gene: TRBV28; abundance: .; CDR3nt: TGTGCCAGCAGGCCAACTAGCGCAAGCTCCTACGAGCAGTACTTC; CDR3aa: CASRPTSASSYEQYF